The clone carrying this T cell receptor (beta chain) was counted a few times. This specimen belongs to a study of T cells after yellow fever vaccination. Template switching by 5'RACE produced TCR cDNA, adding a universal primer site and UMIs. TCRdb re-derived calls from the 5' RACE reads in MiXCR, one entry per CDR3 protein. The table shows hundreds of thousands of distinct CDR3 sequences, with about 12% occurring only once. Germline V gene sequence: CDR1 SGHTA, CDR2 FQGNSA. The CDR3 totals 14 residues. V dropped 6 bases and J dropped 11; count of bases not matched to a gene: 11. The chain carries TRBV7-2 and TRBJ1-1; 11 positions match TRBD1. Material: CD4+ T cells sorted from PBMCs, obtained 15 days after the yellow fever booster vaccination. This receptor was taken from a man younger than 35 who received the YFV17D yellow fever vaccine. CDR3 region: CASSQRTGGDTAFF. CDR3 nucleotides: TGTGCCAGCAGTCAAAGGACAGGGGGCGATACGGCTTTCTTT.